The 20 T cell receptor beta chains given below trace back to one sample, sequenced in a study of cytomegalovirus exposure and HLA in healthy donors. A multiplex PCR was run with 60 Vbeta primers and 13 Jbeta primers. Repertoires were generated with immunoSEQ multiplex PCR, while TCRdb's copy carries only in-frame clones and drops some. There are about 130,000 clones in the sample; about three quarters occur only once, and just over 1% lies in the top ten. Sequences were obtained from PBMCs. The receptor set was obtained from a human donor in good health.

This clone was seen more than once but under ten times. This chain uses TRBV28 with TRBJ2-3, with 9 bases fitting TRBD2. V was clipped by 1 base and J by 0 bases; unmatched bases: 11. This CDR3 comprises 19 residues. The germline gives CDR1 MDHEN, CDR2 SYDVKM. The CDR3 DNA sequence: TGTGCCAGCAGTTTATCCAGACTAGCGGCTCTTCCTAGCACAGATACGCAGTATTTT. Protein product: CASSLSRLAALPSTDTQYF.

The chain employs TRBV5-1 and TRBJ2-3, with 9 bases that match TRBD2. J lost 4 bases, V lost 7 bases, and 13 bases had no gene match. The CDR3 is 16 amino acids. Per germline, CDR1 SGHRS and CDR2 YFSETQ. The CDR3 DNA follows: TGCGCCAGCGGGGCTAGCGGGACCCTAGTCGCAGATACGCAGTATTTT. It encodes CASGASGTLVADTQYF.

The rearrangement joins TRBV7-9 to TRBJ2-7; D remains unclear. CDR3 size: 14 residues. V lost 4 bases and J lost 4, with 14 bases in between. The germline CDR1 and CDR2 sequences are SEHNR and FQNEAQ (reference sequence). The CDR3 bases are TGTGCCAGCAGCTCAGCGCGGCAGACTTACGAGCAGTACTTC. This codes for CASSSARQTYEQYF.

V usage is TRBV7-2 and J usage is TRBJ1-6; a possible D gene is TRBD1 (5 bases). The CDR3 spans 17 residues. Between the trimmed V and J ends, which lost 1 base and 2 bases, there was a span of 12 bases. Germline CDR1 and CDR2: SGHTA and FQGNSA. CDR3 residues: CASSLGGGSPYNSPLHF. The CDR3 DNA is TGTGCCAGCAGCTTAGGGGGGGGATCACCCTATAATTCACCCCTCCACTTT.

CDR3 DNA: TGTGCCAGCAGTCCCGGGACAGGCTCCCACCCAACCTACGAGCAGTACTTC. This sequence encodes CASSPGTGSHPTYEQYF. The rearrangement joins TRBV28 to TRBJ2-7, with 8 bases that match TRBD1. The CDR3 length is 17 residues. Germline-derived CDR1 and CDR2 are MDHEN and SYDVKM. After removal of 5 bases from V and 2 bases from J, the junction contained 14 bases not matched to a gene.

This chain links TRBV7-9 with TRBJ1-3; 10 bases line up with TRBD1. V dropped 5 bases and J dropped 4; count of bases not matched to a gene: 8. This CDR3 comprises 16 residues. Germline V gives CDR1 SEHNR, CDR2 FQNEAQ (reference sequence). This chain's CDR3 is CASSGRGTGDGNTIYF. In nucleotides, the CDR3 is TGTGCCAGCAGCGGGAGGGGGACAGGGGACGGAAACACCATATATTTT.

The CDR3 nucleotides read TGTGCCAGCAGTTACTCTAGGGGTTCCTACGAGCAGTACTTC. This sequence encodes CASSYSRGSYEQYF. The chain couples TRBV6-5 to TRBJ2-7; weak D call: TRBD1 (5 bases). Germline CDR1 reads MNHEY; CDR2 reads SVGAGI. This CDR3 is 14 amino acids long. V lost 0 bases and J 1 base, leaving 7 bases between the germline ends.

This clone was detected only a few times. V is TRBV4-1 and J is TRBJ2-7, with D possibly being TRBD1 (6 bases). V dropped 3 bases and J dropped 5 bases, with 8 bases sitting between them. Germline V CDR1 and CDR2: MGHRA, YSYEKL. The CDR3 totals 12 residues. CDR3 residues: CASSQRTDEQYF. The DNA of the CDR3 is TGCGCCAGCAGCCAGAGGACAGACGAGCAGTACTTC.

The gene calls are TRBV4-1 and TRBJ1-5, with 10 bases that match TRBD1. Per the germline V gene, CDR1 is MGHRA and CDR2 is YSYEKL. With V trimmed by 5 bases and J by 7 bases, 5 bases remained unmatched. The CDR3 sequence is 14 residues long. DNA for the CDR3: TGCGCCAGCAGCTCGGGACAGGGGAGCCAGCCCCAGCATTTT. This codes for CASSSGQGSQPQHF.

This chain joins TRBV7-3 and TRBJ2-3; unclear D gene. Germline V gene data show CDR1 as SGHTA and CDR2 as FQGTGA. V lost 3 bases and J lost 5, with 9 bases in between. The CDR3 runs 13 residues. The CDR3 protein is CASSFRRLDTQYF. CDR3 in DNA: TGTGCCAGCAGCTTCCGCAGGTTAGATACGCAGTATTTT.

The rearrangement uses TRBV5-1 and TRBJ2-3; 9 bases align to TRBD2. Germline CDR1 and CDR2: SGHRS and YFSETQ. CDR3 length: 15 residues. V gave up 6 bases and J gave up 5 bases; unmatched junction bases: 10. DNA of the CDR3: TGCGCCAGCAACGCGGGGGGGAGTATTGGAGATACGCAGTATTTT. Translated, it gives CASNAGGSIGDTQYF.

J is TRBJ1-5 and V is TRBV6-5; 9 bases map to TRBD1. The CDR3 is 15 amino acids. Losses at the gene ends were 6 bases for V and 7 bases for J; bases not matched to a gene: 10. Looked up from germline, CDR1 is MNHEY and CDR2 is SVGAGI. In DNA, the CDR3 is TGTGCCAGCAGCGCCGACCGACAGGGGGAACAGCCCCAGCATTTT. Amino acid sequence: CASSADRQGEQPQHF.

The CDR3 spells CASSPSTGGEKLFF. The CDR3 bases are TGTGCCAGCAGCCCGTCGACAGGAGGAGAAAAACTGTTTTTT. The chain links TRBV25-1 to TRBJ1-4, with D maybe TRBD1 (6 bases). CDR1 and CDR2 from the germline V gene are MGHDK and SYGVNS. There are 14 residues in the CDR3. Trimming pared 6 bases from V and 8 bases from J, leaving 16 bases between.

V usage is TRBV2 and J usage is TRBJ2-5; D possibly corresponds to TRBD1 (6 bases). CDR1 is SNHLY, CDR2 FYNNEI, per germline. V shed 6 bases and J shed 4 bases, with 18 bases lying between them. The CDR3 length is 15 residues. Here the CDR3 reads CASSPWGPRGETQYF. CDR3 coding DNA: TGTGCCAGCAGCCCGTGGGGGCCCCGGGGAGAGACCCAGTACTTC.

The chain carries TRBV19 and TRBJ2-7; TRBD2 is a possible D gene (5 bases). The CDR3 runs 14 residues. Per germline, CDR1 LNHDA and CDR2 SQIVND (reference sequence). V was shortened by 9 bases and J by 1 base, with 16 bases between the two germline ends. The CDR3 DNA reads TGTGCCAGCGCCGCGGGCCGATCTTCCTACGAGCAGTACTTC. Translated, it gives CASAAGRSSYEQYF. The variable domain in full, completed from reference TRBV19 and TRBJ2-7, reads DGGITQSPKYLFRKEGQNVTLSCEQNLNHDAMYWYRQDPGQGLRLIYYSQIVNDFQKGDIAEGYSVSREKKESFPLTVTSAQKNPTAFYLCASAAGRSSYEQYFGPGTRLTVT.

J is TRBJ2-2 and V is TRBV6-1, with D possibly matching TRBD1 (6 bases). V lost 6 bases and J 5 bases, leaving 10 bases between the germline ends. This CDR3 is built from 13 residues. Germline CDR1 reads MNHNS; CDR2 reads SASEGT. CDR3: CASSATGTGELFF. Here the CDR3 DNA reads TGTGCCAGCAGCGCCACAGGGACCGGGGAGCTGTTTTTT.

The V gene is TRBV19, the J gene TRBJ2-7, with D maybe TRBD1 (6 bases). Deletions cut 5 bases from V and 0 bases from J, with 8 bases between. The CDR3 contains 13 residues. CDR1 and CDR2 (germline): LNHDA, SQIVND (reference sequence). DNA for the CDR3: TGTGCCAGTAGTTTCAGGGGCTCCTACGAGCAGTACTTC. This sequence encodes CASSFRGSYEQYF.

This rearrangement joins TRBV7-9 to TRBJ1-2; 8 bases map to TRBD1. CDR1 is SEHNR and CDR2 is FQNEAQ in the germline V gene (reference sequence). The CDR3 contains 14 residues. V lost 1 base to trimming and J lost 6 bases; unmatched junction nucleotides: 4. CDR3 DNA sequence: TGTGCCAGCAGCTTAGGGACAGGGAGCGATGGCTACACCTTC. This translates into CASSLGTGSDGYTF.

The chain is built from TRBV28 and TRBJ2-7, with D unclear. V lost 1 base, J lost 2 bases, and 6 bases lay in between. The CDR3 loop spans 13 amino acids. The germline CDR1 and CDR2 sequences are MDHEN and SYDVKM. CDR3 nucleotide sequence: TGTGCCAGCAGTTTATCCACAGCCTACGAGCAGTACTTC. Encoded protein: CASSLSTAYEQYF.

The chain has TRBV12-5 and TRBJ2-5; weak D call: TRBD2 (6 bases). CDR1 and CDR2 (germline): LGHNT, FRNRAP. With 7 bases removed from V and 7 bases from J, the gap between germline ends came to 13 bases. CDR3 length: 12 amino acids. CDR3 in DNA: TGTGCTAGTGCGGAGGGCCGCGTGACCCAGTACTTC. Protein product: CASAEGRVTQYF.